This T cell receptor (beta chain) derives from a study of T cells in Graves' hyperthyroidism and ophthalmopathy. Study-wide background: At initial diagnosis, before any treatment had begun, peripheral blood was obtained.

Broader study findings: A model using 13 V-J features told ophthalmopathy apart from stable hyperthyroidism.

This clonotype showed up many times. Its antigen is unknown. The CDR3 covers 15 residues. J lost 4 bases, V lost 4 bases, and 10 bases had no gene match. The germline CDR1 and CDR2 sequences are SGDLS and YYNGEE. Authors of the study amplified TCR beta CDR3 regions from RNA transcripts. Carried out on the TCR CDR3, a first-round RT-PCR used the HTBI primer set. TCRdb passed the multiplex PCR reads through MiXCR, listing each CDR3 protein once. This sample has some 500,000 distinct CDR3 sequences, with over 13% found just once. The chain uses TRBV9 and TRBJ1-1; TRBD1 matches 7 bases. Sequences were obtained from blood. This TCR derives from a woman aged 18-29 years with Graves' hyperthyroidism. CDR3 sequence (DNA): TGTGCCAGCAGCCCCCCCCCTACAGGGGCCACTGAAGCTTTCTTT. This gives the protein CASSPPPTGATEAFF.